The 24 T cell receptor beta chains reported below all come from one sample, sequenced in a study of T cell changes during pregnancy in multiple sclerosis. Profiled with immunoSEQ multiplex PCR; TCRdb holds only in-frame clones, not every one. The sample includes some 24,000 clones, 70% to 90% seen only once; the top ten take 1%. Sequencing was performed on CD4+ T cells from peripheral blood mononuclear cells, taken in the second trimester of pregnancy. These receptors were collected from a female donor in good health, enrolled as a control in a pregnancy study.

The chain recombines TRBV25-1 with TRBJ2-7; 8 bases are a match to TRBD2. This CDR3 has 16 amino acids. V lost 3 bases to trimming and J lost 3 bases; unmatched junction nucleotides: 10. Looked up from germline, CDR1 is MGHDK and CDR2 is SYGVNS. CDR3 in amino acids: CASSESIGGGLYEQYF. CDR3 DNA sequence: TGTGCCAGCAGTGAGTCGATCGGGGGGGGACTCTACGAGCAGTACTTC.

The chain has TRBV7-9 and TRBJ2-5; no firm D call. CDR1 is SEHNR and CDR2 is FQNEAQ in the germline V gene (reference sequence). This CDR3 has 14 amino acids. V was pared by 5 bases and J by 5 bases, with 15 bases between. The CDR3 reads CASSVSRRWETQYF. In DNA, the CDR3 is TGTGCCAGCAGCGTTTCTAGGCGCTGGGAGACCCAGTACTTC.

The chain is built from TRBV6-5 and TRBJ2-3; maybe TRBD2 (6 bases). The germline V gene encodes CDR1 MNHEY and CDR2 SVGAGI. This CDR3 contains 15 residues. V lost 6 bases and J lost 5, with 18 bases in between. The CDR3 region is CASSSGGGNLDTQYF. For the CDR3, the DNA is TGTGCCAGCAGCTCCGGCGGAGGGAACCTAGATACGCAGTATTTT.

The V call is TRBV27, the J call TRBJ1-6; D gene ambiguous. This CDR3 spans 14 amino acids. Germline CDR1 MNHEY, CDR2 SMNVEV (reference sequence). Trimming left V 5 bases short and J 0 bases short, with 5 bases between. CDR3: CASSRSSYNSPLHF. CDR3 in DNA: TGTGCCAGCAGTCGTAGCTCCTATAATTCACCCCTCCACTTT.

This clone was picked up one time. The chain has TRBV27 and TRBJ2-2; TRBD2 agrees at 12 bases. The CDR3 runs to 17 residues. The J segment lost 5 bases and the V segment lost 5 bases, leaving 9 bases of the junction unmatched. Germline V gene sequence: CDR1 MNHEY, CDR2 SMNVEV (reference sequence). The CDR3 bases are TGTGCCAGCAGTCAGACTAGCGGGGGACTCCTGACCGGGGAGCTGTTTTTT. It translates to CASSQTSGGLLTGELFF.

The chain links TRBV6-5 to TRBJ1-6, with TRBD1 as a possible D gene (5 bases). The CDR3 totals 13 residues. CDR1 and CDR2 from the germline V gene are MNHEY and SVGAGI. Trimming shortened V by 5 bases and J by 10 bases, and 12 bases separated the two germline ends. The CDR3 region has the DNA TGTGCCAGCAGTCGGGGGGGGGAGTCACCCCTCCACTTT. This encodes CASSRGGESPLHF.

CDR3 region: CASSPAGPGGTEAFF. DNA of the CDR3: TGTGCCAGCAGCCCCGCGGGTCCGGGGGGCACTGAAGCTTTCTTT. The genes are TRBV5-6 and TRBJ1-1; TRBD1 is a possible D gene (5 bases). This CDR3 spans 15 amino acids. Germline V gene sequence: CDR1 SGHDT, CDR2 YYEEEE. V was pared by 4 bases and J by 4 bases, with 17 bases between.

The CDR3 DNA is TGTGCCAGTAGTATATTCCGTGATCAGGAGCAGTTCTTC. Its translation is CASSIFRDQEQFF. V usage is TRBV19 and J usage is TRBJ2-1; D uncertain. This CDR3 region has 13 residues. From germline, CDR1 is LNHDA and CDR2 SQIVND (reference sequence). V lost 2 bases and J 10 bases, leaving 12 bases between the germline ends.

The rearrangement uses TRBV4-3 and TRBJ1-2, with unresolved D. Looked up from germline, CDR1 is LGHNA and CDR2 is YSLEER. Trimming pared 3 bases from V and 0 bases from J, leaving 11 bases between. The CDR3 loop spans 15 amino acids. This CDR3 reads CASSHNRVANYGYTF. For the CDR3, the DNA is TGCGCCAGCAGCCACAACAGAGTAGCTAACTATGGCTACACCTTC.

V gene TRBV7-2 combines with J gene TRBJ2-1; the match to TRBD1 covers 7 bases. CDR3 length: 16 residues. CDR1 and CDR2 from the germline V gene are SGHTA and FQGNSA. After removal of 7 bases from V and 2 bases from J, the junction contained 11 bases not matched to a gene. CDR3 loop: CASIRRGGAPYNEQFF. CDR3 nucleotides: TGTGCCAGCATCCGAAGAGGGGGCGCCCCCTACAATGAGCAGTTCTTC.

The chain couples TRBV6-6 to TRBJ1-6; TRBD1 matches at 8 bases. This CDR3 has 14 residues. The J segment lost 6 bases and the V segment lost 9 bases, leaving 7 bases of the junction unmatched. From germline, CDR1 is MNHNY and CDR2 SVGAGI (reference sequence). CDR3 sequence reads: CASPDRDGNSPLHF. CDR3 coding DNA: TGTGCCAGTCCGGACAGGGATGGTAATTCACCCCTCCACTTT.

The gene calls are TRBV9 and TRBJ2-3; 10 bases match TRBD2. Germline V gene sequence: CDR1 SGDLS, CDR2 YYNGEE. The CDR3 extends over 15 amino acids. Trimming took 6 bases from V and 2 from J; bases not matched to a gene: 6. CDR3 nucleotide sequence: TGTGCCAGCACCCTGAGCGGGGGGGCCACAGATACGCAGTATTTT. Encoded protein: CASTLSGGATDTQYF.

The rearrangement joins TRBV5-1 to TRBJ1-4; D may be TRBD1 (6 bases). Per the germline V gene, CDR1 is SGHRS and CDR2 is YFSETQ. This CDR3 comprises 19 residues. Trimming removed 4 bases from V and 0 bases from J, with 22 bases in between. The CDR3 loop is CASSKRITGRIATNEKLFF. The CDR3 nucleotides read TGCGCCAGCAGCAAGCGAATAACAGGGAGAATTGCAACTAATGAAAAACTGTTTTTT.

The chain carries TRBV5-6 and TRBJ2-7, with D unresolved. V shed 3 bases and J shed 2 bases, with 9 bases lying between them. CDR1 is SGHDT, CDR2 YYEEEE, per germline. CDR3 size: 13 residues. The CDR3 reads CASSSTYTYEQYF. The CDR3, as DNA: TGTGCCAGCAGCTCGACATACACCTACGAGCAGTACTTC. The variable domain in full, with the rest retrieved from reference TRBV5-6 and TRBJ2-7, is DAGVTQSPTHLIKTRGQQVTLRCSPKSGHDTVSWYQQALGQGPQFIFQYYEEEERQRGNFPDRFSGHQFPNYSSELNVNALLLGDSALYLCASSSTYTYEQYFGPGTRLTVT.

CDR3 nucleotides: TGTGCCAGCAGTTTTTCGGATACGCAGTATTTT. It is translated as CASSFSDTQYF. V gene TRBV28 combines with J gene TRBJ2-3; D is unresolved. The germline V gene has CDR1 MDHEN and CDR2 SYDVKM. This CDR3 is built from 11 residues. Deletions cut 3 bases from V and 6 bases from J, with 4 bases between.

CDR3 nucleotide sequence: TGTGCCAGCAGTTCTAGAGGAACGAGGGAGACCCAGTACTTC. It yields the protein CASSSRGTRETQYF. The chain has TRBV7-2 and TRBJ2-5; no clear D gene. Trimming took 6 bases from V and 5 from J, leaving 16 bases between them. This CDR3 has 14 residues. Germline loops: CDR1 SGHTA, CDR2 FQGNSA.

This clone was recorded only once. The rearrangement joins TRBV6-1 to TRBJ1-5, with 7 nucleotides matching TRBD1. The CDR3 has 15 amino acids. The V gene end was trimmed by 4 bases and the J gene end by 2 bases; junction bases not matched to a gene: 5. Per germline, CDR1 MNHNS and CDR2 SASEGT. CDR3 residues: CASSGDQGGNQPQHF. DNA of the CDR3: TGTGCCAGCAGTGGCGACCAGGGGGGCAATCAGCCCCAGCATTTT.

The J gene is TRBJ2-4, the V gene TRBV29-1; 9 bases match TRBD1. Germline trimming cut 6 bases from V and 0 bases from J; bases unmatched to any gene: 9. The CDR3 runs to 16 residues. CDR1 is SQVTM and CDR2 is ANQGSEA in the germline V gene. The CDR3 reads CSVRGTGQGAKNIQYF. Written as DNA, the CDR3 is TGCAGCGTGAGGGGGACGGGACAGGGAGCCAAAAACATTCAGTACTTC.

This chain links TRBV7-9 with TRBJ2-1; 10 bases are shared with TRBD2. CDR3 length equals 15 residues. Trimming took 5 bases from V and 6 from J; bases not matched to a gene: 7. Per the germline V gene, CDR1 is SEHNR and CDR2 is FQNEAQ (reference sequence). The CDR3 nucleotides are TGTGCCAGCAGCCCTACTAGCGGGGTTCGCAATGAGCAGTTCTTC. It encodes CASSPTSGVRNEQFF.

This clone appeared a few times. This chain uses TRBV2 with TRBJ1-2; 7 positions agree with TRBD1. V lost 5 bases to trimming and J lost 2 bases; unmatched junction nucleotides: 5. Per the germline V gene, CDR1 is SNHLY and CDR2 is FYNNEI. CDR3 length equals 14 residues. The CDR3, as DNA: TGTGCCAGCAGTCACGGGACAGAGAACTATGGCTACACCTTC. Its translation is CASSHGTENYGYTF.

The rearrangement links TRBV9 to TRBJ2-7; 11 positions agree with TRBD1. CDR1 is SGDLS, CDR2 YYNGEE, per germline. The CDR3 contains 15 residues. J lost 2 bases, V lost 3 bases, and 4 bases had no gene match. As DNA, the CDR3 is TGTGCCAGCAGCGCCGGGGACAGGGGGACCTACGAGCAGTACTTC. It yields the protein CASSAGDRGTYEQYF. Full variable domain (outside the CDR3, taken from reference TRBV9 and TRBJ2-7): DSGVTQTPKHLITATGQRVTLRCSPRSGDLSVYWYQQSLDQGLQFLIQYYNGEERAKGNILERFSAQQFPDLHSELNLSSLELGDSALYFCASSAGDRGTYEQYFGPGTRLTVT.

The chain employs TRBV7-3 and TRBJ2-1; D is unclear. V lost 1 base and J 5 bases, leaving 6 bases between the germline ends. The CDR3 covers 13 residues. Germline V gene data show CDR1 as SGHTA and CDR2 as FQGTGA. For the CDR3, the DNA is TGTGCCAGCAGCTTAAACAGAAACAATGAGCAGTTCTTC. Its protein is CASSLNRNNEQFF.

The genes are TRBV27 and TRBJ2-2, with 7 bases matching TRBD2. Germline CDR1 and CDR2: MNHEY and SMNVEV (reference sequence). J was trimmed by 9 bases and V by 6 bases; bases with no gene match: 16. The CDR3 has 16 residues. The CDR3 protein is CASSLVGGVPGRELFF. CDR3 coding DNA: TGTGCCAGCAGCCTTGTGGGGGGGGTCCCCGGACGGGAGCTGTTTTTT.

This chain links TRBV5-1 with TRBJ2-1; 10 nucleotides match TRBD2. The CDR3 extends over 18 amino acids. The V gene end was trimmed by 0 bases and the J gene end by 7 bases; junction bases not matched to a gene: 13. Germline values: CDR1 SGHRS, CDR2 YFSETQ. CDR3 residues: CASSLVGSGGLGENEQFF. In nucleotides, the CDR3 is TGCGCCAGCAGCTTGGTTGGTAGCGGGGGGCTTGGAGAGAATGAGCAGTTCTTC.